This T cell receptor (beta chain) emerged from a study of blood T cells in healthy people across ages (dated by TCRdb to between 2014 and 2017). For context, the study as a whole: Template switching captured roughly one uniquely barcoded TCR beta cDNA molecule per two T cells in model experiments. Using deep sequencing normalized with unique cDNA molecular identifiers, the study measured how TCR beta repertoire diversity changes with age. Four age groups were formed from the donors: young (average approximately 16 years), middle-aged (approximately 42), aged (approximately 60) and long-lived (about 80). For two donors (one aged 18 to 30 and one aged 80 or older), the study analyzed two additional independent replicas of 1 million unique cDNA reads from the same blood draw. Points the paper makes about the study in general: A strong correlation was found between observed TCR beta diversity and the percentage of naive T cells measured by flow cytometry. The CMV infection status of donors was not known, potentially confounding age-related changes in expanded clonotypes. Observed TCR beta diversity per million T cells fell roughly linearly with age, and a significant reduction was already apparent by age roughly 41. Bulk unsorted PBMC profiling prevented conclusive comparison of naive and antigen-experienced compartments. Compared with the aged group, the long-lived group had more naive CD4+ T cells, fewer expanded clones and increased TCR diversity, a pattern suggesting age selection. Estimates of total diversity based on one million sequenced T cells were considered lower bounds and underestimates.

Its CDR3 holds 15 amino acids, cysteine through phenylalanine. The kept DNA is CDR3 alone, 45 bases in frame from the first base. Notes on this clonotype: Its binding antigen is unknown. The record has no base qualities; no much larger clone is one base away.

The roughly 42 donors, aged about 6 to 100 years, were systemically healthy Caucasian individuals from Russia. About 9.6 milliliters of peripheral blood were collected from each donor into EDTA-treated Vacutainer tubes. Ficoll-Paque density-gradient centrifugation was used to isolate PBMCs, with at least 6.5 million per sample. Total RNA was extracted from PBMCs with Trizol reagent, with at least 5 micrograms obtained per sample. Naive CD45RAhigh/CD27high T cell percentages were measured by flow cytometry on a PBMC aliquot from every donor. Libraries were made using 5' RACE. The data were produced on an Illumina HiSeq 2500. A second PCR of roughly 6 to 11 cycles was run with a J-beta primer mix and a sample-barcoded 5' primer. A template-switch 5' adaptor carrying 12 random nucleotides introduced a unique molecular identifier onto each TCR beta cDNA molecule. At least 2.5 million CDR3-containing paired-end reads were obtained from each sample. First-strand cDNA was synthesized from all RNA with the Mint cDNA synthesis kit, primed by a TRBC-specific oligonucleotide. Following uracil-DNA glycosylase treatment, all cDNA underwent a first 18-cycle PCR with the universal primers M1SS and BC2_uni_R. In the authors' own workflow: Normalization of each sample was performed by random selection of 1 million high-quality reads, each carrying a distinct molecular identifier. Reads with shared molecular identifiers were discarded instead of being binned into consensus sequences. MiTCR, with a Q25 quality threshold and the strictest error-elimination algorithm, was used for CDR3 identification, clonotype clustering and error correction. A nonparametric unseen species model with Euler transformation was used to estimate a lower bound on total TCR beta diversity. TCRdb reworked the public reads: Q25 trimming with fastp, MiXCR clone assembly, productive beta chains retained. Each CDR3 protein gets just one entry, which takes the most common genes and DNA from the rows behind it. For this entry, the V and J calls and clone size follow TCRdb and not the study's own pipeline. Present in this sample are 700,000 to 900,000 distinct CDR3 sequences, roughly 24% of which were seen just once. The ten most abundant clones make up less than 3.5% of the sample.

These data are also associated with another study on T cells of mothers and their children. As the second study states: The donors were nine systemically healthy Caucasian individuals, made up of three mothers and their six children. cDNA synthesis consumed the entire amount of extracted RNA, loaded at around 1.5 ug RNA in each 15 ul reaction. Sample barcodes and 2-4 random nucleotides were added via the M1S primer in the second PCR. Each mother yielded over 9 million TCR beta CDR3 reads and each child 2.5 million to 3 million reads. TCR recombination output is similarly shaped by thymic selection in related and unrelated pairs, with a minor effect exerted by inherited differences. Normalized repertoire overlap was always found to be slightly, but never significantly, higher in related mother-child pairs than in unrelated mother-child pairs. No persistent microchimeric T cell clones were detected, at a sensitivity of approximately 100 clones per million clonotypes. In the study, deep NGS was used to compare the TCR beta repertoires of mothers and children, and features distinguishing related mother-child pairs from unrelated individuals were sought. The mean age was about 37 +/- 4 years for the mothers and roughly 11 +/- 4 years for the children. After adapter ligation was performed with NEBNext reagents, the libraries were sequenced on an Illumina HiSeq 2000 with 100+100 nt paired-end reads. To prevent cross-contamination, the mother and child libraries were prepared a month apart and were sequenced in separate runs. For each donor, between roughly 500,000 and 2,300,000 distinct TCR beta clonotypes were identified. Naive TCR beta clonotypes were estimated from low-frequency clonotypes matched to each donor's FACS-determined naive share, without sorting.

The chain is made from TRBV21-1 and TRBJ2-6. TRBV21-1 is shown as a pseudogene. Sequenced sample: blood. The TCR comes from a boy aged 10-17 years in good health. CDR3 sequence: CASRPYRTGASVLTF. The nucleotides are TGTGCCAGCAGGCCGTACCGGACGGGGGCCAGCGTCCTGACTTTC.